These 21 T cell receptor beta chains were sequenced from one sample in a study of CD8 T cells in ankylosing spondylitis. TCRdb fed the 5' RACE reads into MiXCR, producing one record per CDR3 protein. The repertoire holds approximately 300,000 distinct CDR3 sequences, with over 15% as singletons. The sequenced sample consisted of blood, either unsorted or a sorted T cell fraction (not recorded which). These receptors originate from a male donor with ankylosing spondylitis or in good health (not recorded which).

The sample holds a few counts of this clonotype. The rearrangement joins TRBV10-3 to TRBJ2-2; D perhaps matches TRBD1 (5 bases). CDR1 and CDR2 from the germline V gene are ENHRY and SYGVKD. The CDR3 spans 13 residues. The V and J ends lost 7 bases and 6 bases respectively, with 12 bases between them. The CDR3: CAITRKTAGELFF. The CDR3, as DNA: TGTGCCATCACCAGGAAGACAGCCGGGGAGCTGTTTTTT.

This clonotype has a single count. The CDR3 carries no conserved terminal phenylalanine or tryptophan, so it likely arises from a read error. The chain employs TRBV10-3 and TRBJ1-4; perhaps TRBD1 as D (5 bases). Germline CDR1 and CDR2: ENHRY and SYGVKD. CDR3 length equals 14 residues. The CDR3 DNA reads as TGTGCCATCAGTGAGGGTGGGACTAGTGAAAAACTGTTTTCT. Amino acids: CAISEGGTSEKLFS.

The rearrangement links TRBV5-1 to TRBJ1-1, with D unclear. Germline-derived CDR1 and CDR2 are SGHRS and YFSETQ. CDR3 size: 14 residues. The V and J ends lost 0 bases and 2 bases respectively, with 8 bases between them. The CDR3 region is CASSLGGINTEAFF. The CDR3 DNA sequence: TGCGCCAGCAGCTTGGGTGGGATTAACACTGAAGCTTTCTTT.

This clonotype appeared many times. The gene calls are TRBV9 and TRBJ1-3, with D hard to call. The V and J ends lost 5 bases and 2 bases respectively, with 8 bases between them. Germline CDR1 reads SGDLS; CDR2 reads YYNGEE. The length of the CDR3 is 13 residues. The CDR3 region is CASSTRTGNTIYF. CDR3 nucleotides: TGTGCCAGCAGTACCCGGACTGGAAACACCATATATTTT.

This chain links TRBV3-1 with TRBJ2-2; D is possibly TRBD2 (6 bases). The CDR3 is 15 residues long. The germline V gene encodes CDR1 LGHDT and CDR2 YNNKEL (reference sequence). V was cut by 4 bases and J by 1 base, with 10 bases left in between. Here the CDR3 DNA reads TGTGCCAGCAGCCTGAGTAGCGGGAACACCGGGGAGCTGTTTTTT. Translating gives CASSLSSGNTGELFF.

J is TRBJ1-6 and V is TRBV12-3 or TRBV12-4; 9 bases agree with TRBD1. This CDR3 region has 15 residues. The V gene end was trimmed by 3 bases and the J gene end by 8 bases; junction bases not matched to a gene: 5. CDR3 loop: CASSFEGQGYSPLHF. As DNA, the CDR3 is TGTGCCAGCAGTTTTGAGGGACAGGGTTATTCACCCCTCCACTTT.

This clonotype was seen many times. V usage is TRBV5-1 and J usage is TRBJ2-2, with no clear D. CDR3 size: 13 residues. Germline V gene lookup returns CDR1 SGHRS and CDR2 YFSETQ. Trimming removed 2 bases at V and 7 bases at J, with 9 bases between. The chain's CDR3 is CASSLSFDGELFF. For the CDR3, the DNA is TGCGCCAGCAGCTTATCATTTGACGGGGAGCTGTTTTTT.

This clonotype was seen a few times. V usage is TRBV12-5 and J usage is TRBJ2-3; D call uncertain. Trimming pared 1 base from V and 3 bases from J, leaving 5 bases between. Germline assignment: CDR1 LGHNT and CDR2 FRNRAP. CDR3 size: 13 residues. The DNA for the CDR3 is TGTGCTAGTGGTTTGGACGGAACAGATACGCAGTATTTT. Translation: CASGLDGTDTQYF.

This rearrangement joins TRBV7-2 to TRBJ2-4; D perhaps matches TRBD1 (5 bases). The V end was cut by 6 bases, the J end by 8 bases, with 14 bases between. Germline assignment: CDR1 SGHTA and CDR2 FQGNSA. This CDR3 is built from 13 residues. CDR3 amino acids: CASSPGSAYIQYF. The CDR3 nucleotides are TGTGCCAGCAGTCCAGGGTCCGCCTACATTCAGTACTTC. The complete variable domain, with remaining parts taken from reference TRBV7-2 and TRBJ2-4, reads GAGVSQSPSNKVTEKGKDVELRCDPISGHTALYWYRQSLGQGLEFLIYFQGNSAPDKSGLPSDRFSAERTGGSVSTLTIQRTQQEDSAVYLCASSPGSAYIQYFGAGTRLSVL.

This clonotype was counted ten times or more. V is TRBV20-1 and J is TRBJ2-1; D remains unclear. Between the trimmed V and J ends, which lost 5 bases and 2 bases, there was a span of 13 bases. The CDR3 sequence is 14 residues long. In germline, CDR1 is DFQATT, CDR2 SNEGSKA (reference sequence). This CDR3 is CSADGVSAYNEQFF. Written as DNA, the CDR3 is TGCAGTGCTGATGGGGTTTCGGCCTACAATGAGCAGTTCTTC.

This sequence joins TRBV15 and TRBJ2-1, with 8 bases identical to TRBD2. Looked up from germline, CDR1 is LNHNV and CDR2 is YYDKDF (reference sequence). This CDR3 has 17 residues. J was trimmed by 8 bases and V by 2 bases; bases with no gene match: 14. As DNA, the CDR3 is TGTGCCACCAGCAGATATGGGGGTAGAGCGGGAGCGGATGAGCAGTTCTTC. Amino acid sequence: CATSRYGGRAGADEQFF.

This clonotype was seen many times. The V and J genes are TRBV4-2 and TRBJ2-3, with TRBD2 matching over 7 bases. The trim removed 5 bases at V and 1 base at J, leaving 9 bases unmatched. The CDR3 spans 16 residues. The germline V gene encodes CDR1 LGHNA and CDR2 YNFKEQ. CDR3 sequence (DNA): TGTGCCAGCAGCTCACAGGCCCGGGGGGGCACAGATACGCAGTATTTT. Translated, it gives CASSSQARGGTDTQYF.

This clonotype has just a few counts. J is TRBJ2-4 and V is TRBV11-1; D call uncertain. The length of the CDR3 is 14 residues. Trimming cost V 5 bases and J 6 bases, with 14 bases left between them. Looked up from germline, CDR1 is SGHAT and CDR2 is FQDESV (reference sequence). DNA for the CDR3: TGTGCCAGCAGCGACCCGTTGGCATCAAACATTCAGTACTTC. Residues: CASSDPLASNIQYF.

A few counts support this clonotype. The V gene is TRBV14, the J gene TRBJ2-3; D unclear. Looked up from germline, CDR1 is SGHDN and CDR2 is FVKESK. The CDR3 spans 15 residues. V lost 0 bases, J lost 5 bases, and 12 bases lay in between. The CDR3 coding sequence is TGTGCCAGCAGCCAAGATGTTCACTCGGGAGATACGCAGTATTTT. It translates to CASSQDVHSGDTQYF.

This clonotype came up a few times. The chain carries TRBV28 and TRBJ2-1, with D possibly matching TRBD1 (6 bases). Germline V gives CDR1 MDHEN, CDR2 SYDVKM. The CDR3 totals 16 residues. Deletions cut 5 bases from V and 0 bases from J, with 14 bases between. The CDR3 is CASSLQGISSYNEQFF. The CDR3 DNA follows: TGTGCCAGCAGTCTCCAGGGGATCAGCTCCTACAATGAGCAGTTCTTC.

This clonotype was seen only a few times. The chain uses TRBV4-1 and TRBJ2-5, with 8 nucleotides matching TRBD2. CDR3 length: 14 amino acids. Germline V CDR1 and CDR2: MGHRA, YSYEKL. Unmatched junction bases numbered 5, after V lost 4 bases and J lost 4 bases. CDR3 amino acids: CASSRTSGVETQYF. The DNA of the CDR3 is TGCGCCAGCAGCCGAACTAGCGGCGTAGAGACCCAGTACTTC.

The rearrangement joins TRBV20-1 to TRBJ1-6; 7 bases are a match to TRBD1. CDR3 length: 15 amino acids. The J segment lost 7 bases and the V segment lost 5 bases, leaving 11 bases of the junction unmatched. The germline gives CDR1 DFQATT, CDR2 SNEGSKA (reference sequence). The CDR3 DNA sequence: TGCAGTGCTCCTGGCGGAGGGGGCAGAAATTCACCCCTCCACTTT. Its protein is CSAPGGGGRNSPLHF.

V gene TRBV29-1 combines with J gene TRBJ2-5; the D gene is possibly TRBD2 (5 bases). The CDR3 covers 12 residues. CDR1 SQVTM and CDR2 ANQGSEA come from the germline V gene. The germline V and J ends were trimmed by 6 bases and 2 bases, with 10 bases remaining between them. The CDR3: CSVSTIQETQYF. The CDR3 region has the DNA TGCAGCGTCTCGACTATTCAAGAGACCCAGTACTTC.

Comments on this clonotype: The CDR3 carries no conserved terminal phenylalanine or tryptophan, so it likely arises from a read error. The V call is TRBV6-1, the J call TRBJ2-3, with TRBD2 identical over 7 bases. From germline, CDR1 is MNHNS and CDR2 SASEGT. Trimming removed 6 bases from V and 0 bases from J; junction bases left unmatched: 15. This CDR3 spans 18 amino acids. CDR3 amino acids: CASRLTPPLRGSTDTQYS. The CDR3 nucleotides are TGTGCCAGCAGGCTCACCCCGCCCCTGCGGGGGAGCACAGATACGCAGTATTCT.

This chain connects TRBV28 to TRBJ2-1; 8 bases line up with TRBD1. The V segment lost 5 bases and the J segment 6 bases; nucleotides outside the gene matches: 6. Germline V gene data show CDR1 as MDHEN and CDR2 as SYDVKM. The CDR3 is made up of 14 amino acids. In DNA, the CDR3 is TGTGCCAGCAGTGGACGGACAGGGAGCAATGAGCAGTTCTTC. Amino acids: CASSGRTGSNEQFF. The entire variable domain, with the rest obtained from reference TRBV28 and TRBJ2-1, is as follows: DVKVTQSSRYLVKRTGEKVFLECVQDMDHENMFWYRQDPGLGLRLIYFSYDVKMKEKGDIPEGYSVSREKKERFSLILESASTNQTSMYLCASSGRTGSNEQFFGPGTRLTVL.

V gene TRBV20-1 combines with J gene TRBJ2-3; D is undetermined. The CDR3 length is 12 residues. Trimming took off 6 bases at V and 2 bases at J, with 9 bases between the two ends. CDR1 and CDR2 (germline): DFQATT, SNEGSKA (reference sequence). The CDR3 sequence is CSAPTITDTQYF. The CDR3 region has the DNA TGCAGTGCCCCCACAATCACAGATACGCAGTATTTT.